These T cell receptor beta chains were read from a single sample in a study of cytomegalovirus exposure and HLA in healthy donors. Produced via immunoSEQ multiplex PCR; TCRdb's table is partial and in-frame only. The sample has approximately 130,000 clones, roughly four fifths seen once; the top ten hold over 4.5%. The sequenced sample was PBMCs. The receptors come from a middle-aged woman in good health and CMV-seropositive. The CDR3 runs from the conserved cysteine through the conserved F or W. Fields, in order: V gene, CDR3 protein.

>TRBV7-2
CASSLDRGAGELFF
>TRBV30
CAWSPFLVPTEAFF
>TRBV15
CATSRDRTSGLASFF
>TRBV27
CASRPTYSGNTIYF
>TRBV7-9
CASSLGDISCGYTF
>TRBV6-5
CASSYVEKETQYF
>TRBV28
CASSLSSGTYPYEQYF
>TRBV18
CASSPRTSGSGSYNEQFF
>TRBV30
CAWTTRGGGSTDTQYF
>TRBV15
CATSRASAGQGSYNEQFF
>TRBV7-2
CASSVDRDEKLFF
>TRBV9
CASSVESLAGSEQYF
>TRBV7-9
CASSSSGTGWAEQFF
>TRBV28
CASSVSREGNEQFF
>TRBV9
CASSPGGGVGEQFF
>TRBV6-4
CASSDSQSGANVLTF
>TRBV6-1
CASSEIGSSYEQYF
>TRBV4-3
CASSQDQGTGGPGYEQYF
>TRBV7-3
CASSHGTTSDEQFF
>TRBV7-3
CASSFGRFDEAFF
>TRBV19
CASSIQGRTYSNQPQHF
>TRBV7-6
CASSPGVAVGYEQYF
>TRBV18
CASSPPWGDQETQYF
>TRBV5-6
CASSLIMGADEQFF
>TRBV9
CASSVVASLGGEQFF
>TRBV5-6
CASSFITSGETQYF
>TRBV18
CASSNTGGVNYGYTF
>TRBV28
CASSPNRQGANVLTF
>TRBV27
CASSLDRGREETQYF
>TRBV4-1
CASGQDFAVGGEKLFF
>TRBV30
CAWNSGPDEQFF
>TRBV7-9
CASSLSSGGHSGNTIYF
>TRBV28
CASSLVLRRSPEAFF
>TRBV5-4
CASTQDNQETQYF
>TRBV9
CASSVPGLRSPDTQYF
>TRBV7-3
CASSLQGKVVNTEAFF
>TRBV6-1
CASTYRGPETQYF
>TRBV5-4
CASSLGTGTEAFF